These T cell receptor beta chains were read from a single sample in a study of T-cell memory formation after mild COVID-19. TCRdb reprocessed the 5' RACE reads with MiXCR, giving one entry per CDR3 protein. The table shows about 250,000 distinct CDR3 sequences, with about 16% occurring only once. The sample comprised PBMCs or a T cell subset sorted from them (not recorded which). The receptors were gathered from an adult woman who had mild COVID-19 (a few samples of this study predate the infection). Cell type and time point are not known. Both conserved end residues are part of each CDR3. The D gene is left open where the match is weak.

V gene	D gene	CDR3 protein
TRBV5-5	TRBD1	CASSLGGTGPLARMNTEAFF
TRBV9	NA	CASSVQFGGYTF
TRBV12-3/TRBV12-4	NA	CASSRLGEPQHF
TRBV19	NA	CASTPGGRMEAFF
TRBV5-8	NA	CASGKQGFYTEAFF
TRBV4-2	TRBD1	CASSRRGTGDDEQYF
TRBV30	TRBD1	CAWSGGQGAITGELFF
TRBV6-1	TRBD2	CASSQPGLAGRMSEQYF
TRBV19	NA	CASRRWGGEAFF
TRBV4-1	NA	CASSQDPQTNSPLHF
TRBV20-1	TRBD2	CSARVTSGRNEQFF
TRBV18	NA	CASSLGAAEQYF
TRBV9	NA	CASSVGDSLNQPQHF
TRBV9	NA	CATGQTGELFF
TRBV5-1	NA	CASSLVGGNTEAFF
TRBV7-2	NA	CASSWLPGLDTEAFF
TRBV5-6	NA	CASSLLTGRRVGANVLTF
TRBV7-2	TRBD2	CASSKLAGGPGAQYF
TRBV30	NA	CAWSTWTFGYTF
TRBV20-1	TRBD1	CSARDPRGHGNTIYF
TRBV24-1	TRBD1	CATSDPGTGDRDGELFF
TRBV7-6	TRBD2	CASSFRLAGGFRHEQYF
TRBV20-1	TRBD1	CSAARQGMGTDTQYF
TRBV5-1	NA	CASSSGTPGTEAFF
TRBV7-2	NA	CASSTREQAVKYF
TRBV5-1	NA	CASTSQGGTGELFF
TRBV12-3/TRBV12-4	TRBD2	CASSAGTNLQETQYF
TRBV7-9	NA	CASSLVGSQETQYF
TRBV19	NA	CASSMGTTYEQYF
TRBV24-1	TRBD1	CATSDSRGTGARNEQFF
TRBV18	TRBD1	CASSPGTGGFATNTGELFF
TRBV2	TRBD1	CASSGQGWGSGANVLTF
TRBV24-1	NA	CATSAVGDPGNNEQFF
TRBV24-1	NA	CATSVIGQGGGQFF
TRBV29-1	NA	CSVEDGGRVTDTQYF
TRBV2	NA	CASSSLGRLSGNTIYF
TRBV7-2	TRBD1	CASRSTGTDAYEQYF
TRBV24-1	TRBD2	CATSDVLAGLNTGELFF
TRBV5-1	NA	CASSLYRLADTQYF
TRBV7-2	TRBD2	CASSFSGRPYEQYF
TRBV2	NA	CASSDRRLETQYF
TRBV13	NA	CASSRTAGISDTQYF